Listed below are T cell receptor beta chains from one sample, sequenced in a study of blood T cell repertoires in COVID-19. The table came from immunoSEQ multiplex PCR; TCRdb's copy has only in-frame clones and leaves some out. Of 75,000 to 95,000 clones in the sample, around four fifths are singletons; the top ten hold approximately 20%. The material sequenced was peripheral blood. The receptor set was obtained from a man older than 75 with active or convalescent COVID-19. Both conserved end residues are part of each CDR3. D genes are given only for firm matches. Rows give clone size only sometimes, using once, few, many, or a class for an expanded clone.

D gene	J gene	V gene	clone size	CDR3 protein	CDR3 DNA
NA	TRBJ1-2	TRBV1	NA	CTSSQGAFQRDYGYTF	TGCACCAGCAGCCAAGGGGCCTTCCAGCGGGACTATGGCTACACCTTC
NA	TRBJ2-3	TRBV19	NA	CASNSASSTDTQYF	TGTGCCAGTAATTCAGCGTCTAGCACAGATACGCAGTATTTT
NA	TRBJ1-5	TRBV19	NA	CASSKDFSNQPQHF	TGTGCCAGTAGTAAGGACTTTAGCAATCAGCCCCAGCATTTT
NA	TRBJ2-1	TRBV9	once	CASSVLDSGIYNEQFF	TGTGCCAGCAGCGTTTTAGATTCCGGGATTTACAATGAGCAGTTCTTC
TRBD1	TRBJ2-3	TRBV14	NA	CASSADRVTDTQYF	TGTGCCAGCAGTGCCGACAGGGTCACAGATACGCAGTATTTT
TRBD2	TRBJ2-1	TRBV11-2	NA	CASSLVGERGYNEQFF	TGTGCCAGCAGCTTAGTCGGCGAGCGGGGTTACAATGAGCAGTTCTTC
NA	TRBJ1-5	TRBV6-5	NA	CASSIGLDQPQHF	TGTGCCAGCAGCATAGGCCTAGATCAGCCCCAGCATTTT
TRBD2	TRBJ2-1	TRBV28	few	CASSQLAGGYNEQFF	TGTGCCAGCAGTCAGTTAGCGGGAGGGTACAATGAGCAGTTCTTC
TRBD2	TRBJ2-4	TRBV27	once	CASSSPSGRQNIQYF	TGTGCCAGCAGTTCCCCTAGCGGGAGGCAAAACATTCAGTACTTC
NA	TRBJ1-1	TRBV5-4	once	CASSQRTGGVTEAFF	TGTGCCAGCAGCCAACGGACGGGGGGGGTGACTGAAGCTTTCTTT
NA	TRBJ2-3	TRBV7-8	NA	CASSPGADTQYF	TGTGCCAGCAGCCCGGGGGCAGATACGCAGTATTTT
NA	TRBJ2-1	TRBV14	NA	CASSQATVYNEQFF	TGTGCCAGCAGCCAAGCCACAGTCTACAATGAGCAGTTCTTC
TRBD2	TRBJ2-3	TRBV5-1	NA	CASRDGGTSTDTQYF	TGCGCCAGCAGGGACGGGGGGACTAGCACAGATACGCAGTATTTT
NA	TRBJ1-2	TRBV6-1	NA	CASSEAGRGYTF	TGTGCCAGCAGTGAAGCGGGCCGTGGCTACACCTTC
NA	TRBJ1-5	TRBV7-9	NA	CASSLGGGHQPQHF	TGTGCCAGCAGCTTAGGAGGGGGACATCAGCCCCAGCATTTT
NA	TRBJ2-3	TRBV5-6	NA	CASSPLGGLSTDTQYF	TGTGCCAGCAGCCCATTAGGCGGACTTAGCACAGATACGCAGTATTTT
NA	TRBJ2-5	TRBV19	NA	CASSTRRREETQYF	TGTGCCAGTAGTACCCGACGGAGAGAAGAGACCCAGTACTTC
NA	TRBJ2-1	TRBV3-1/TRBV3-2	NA	CASSQVTSGGEQFF	TGTGCCAGCAGCCAAGTGACTAGTGGGGGGGAGCAGTTCTTC
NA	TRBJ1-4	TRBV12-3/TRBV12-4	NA	CASSPPQAEKLFF	TGTGCCAGCAGTCCACCACAGGCTGAAAAACTGTTTTTT
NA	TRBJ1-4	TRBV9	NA	CASSEWGATNEKLFF	TGTGCCAGCAGCGAGTGGGGGGCAACTAATGAAAAACTGTTTTTT
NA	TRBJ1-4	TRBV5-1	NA	CASSFRGNIGEKLFF	TGCGCCAGCAGCTTCAGGGGCAATATCGGTGAAAAACTGTTTTTT
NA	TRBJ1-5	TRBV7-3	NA	CASSLGANQPQHF	TGTGCCAGCAGCTTAGGGGCGAATCAGCCCCAGCATTTT
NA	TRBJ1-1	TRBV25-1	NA	CASRKQGNTEAFF	TGTGCCAGCCGCAAACAGGGGAACACTGAAGCTTTCTTT
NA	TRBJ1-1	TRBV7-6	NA	CASSLAGVTEAFF	TGTGCCAGCAGCTTAGCAGGGGTCACTGAAGCTTTCTTT
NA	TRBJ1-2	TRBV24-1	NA	CATSPSGVGYTF	TGTGCCACCAGTCCGTCAGGGGTCGGCTACACCTTC
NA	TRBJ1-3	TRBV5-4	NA	CASSRGGNTIYF	TGTGCCAGCAGCCGGGGTGGAAACACCATATATTTT
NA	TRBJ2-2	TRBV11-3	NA	CASSLSYRDTGELFF	TGTGCCAGCAGCTTATCGTACCGGGACACCGGGGAGCTGTTTTTT